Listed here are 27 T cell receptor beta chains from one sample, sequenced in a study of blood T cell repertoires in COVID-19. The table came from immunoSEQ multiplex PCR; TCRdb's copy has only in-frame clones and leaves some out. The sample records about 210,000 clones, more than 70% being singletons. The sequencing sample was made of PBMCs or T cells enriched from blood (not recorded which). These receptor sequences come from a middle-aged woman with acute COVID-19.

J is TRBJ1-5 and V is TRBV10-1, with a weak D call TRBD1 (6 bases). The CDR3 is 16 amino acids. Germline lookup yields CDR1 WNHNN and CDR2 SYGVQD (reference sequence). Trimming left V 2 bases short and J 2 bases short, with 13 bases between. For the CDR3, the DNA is TGCGCCAGCAGTGAGCCTGCAACAGGGTGCAATCAGCCCCAGCATTTT. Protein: CASSEPATGCNQPQHF.

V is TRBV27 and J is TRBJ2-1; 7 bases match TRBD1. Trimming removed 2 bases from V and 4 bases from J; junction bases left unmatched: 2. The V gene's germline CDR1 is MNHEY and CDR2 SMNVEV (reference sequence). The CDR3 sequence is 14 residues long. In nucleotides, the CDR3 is TGTGCCAGCAGTTTAGGGGACAGATACAATGAGCAGTTCTTC. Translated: CASSLGDRYNEQFF.

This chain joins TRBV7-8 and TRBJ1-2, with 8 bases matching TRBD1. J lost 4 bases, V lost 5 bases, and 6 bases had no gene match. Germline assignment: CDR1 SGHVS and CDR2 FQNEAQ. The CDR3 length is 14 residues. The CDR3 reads CASSPGTGPYGYTF. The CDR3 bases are TGTGCCAGCAGCCCAGGGACAGGACCCTATGGCTACACCTTC.

As DNA, the CDR3 is TGTGCCAGCAGCCATGCCGGGACAGGGGTTAGAAACACCATATATTTT. Translating gives CASSHAGTGVRNTIYF. The chain recombines TRBV3-1 (or the pseudogene TRBV3-2) with TRBJ1-3; 10 bases fit TRBD1. This CDR3 contains 16 residues. After removal of 3 bases from V and 5 bases from J, the junction contained 7 bases not matched to a gene. Germline V gene lookup returns CDR1 LGHDT and CDR2 YNNKEL (reference sequence).

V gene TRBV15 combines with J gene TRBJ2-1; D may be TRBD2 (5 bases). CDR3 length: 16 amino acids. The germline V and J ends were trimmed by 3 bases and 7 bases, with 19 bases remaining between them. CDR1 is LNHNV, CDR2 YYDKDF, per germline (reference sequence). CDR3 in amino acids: CATSSTRGAVGNEQFF. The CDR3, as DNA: TGTGCCACCAGCAGCACTCGGGGAGCGGTAGGGAATGAGCAGTTCTTC.

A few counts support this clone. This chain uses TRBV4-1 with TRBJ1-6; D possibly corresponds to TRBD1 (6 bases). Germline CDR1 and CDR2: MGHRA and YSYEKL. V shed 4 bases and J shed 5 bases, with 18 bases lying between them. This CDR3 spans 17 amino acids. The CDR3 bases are TGCGCCAGCAGCCTTACACCTACAGGGAGGGATAATTCACCCCTCCACTTT. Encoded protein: CASSLTPTGRDNSPLHF.

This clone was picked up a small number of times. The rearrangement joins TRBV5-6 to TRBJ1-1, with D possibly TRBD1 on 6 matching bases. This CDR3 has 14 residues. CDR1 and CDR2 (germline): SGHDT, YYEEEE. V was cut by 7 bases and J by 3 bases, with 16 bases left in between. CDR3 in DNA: TGTGCCAGCGCGGATTGGGGGGGCTACACTGAAGCTTTCTTT. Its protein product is CASADWGGYTEAFF.

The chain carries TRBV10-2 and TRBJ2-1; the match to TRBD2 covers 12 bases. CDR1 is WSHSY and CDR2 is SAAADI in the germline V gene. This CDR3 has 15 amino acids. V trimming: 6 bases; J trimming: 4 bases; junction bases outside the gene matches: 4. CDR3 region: CASRETSGSYNEQFF. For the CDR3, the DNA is TGCGCCAGCAGGGAGACTAGCGGGAGTTACAATGAGCAGTTCTTC.

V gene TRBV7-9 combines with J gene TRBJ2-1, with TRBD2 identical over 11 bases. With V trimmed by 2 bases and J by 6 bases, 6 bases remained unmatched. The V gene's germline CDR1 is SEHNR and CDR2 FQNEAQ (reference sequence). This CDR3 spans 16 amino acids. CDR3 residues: CASSLLAGGPPNEQFF. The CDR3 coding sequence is TGTGCCAGCAGCTTATTAGCGGGAGGGCCTCCCAATGAGCAGTTCTTC.

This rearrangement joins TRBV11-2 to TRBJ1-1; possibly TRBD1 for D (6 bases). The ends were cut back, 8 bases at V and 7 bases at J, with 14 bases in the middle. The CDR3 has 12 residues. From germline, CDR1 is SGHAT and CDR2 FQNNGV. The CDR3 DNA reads TGTGCCAGCCCCGGGGGGCTGAGTGAAGCTTTCTTT. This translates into CASPGGLSEAFF.

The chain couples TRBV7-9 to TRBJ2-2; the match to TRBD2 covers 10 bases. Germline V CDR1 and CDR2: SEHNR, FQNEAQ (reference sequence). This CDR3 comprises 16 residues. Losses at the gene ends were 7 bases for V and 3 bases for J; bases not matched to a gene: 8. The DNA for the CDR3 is TGTGCCAGCACACCATGGACTAGCGGAGACACCGGGGAGCTGTTTTTT. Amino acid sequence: CASTPWTSGDTGELFF. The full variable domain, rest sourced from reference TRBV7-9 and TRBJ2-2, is DTGVSQNPRHKITKRGQNVTFRCDPISEHNRLYWYRQTLGQGPEFLTYFQNEAQLEKSRLLSDRFSAERPKGSFSTLEIQRTEQGDSAMYLCASTPWTSGDTGELFFGEGSRLTVL.

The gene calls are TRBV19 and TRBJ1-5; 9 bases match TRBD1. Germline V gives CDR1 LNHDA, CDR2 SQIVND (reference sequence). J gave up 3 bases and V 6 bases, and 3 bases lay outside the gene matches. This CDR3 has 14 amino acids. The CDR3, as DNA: TGTGCCAGTAGGGACAGGGGCGACAATCAGCCCCAGCATTTT. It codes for CASRDRGDNQPQHF.

This chain's CDR3 is CASSQLNRDTEAFF. CDR3 coding DNA: TGCGCCAGCAGCCAACTGAACAGGGACACTGAAGCTTTCTTT. The chain carries TRBV4-3 and TRBJ1-1, with D tentatively TRBD1 (6 bases). The CDR3 is 14 residues long. CDR1 is LGHNA and CDR2 is YSLEER in the germline V gene. V was clipped by 2 bases and J by 3 bases, with 10 bases between them.

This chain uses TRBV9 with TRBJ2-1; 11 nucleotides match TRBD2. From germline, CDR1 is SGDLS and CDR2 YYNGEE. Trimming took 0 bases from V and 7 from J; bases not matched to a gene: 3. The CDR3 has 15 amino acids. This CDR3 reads CASSVVASGGNEQFF. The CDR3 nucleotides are TGTGCCAGCAGCGTAGTGGCTAGCGGGGGGAATGAGCAGTTCTTC.

The CDR3 protein is CASHNGSMGSPLHF. CDR3 DNA sequence: TGTGCCAGCCACAACGGGAGCATGGGTTCACCCCTCCACTTT. The rearrangement joins TRBV21-1 to TRBJ1-6. TRBV21-1 is a pseudogene. The CDR3 extends over 14 amino acids.

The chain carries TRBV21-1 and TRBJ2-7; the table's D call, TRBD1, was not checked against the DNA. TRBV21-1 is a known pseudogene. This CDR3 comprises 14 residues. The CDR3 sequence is CASARTGGYYEQYV. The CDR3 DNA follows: TGTGCCAGCGCCCGAACAGGGGGCTACTACGAGCAGTACGTC.

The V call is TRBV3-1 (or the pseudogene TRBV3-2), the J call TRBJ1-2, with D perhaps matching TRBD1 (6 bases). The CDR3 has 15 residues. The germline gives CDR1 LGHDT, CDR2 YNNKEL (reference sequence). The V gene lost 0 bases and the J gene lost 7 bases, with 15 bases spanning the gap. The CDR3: CASSQDAAGAGGYTF. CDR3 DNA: TGTGCCAGCAGCCAAGATGCCGCGGGGGCTGGTGGCTACACCTTC.

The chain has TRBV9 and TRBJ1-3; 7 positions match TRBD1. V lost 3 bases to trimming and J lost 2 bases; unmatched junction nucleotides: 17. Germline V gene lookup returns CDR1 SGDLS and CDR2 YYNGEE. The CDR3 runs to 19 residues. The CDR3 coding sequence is TGTGCCAGCAGCGACCCAGGTGGCTTGGACAGGATCCCTGGAAACACCATATATTTT. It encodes CASSDPGGLDRIPGNTIYF.

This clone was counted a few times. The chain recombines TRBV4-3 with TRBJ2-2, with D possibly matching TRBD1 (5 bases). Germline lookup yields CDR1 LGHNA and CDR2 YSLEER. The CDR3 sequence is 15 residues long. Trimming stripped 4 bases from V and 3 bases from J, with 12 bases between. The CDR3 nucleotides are TGCGCCAGCAGCCCAACGCAGGGATACACCGGGGAGCTGTTTTTT. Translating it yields CASSPTQGYTGELFF.

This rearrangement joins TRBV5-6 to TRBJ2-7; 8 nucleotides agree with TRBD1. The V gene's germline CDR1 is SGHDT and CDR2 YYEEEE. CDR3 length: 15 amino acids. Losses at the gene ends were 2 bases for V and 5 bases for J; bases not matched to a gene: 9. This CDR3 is CASSFWGQVSHEQYF. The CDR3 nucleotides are TGTGCCAGCAGCTTTTGGGGACAGGTCAGCCACGAGCAGTACTTC. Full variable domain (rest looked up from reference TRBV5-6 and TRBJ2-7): DAGVTQSPTHLIKTRGQQVTLRCSPKSGHDTVSWYQQALGQGPQFIFQYYEEEERQRGNFPDRFSGHQFPNYSSELNVNALLLGDSALYLCASSFWGQVSHEQYFGPGTRLTVT.

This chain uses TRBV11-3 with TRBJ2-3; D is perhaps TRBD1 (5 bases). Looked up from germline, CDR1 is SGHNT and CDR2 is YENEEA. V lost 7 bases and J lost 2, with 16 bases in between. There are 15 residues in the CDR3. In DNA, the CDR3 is TGTGCCAGCAAGCCGAGACAGCGATCCACAGATACGCAGTATTTT. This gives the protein CASKPRQRSTDTQYF.

In DNA, the CDR3 is TGTGCCAGCACGACAGGGGGCTTCACTGAAGCTTTCTTT. The encoded protein is CASTTGGFTEAFF. The V gene is TRBV2, the J gene TRBJ1-1; 10 nucleotides align to TRBD1. CDR3 length equals 13 residues. Germline-derived CDR1 and CDR2 are SNHLY and FYNNEI. V gave up 7 bases and J gave up 4 bases; unmatched junction bases: 3.

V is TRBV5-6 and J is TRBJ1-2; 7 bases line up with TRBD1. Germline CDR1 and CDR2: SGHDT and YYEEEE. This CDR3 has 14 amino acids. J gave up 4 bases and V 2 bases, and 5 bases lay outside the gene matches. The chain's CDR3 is CASSLTGQIYGYTF. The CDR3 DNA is TGTGCCAGCAGCTTAACGGGACAGATCTATGGCTACACCTTC.

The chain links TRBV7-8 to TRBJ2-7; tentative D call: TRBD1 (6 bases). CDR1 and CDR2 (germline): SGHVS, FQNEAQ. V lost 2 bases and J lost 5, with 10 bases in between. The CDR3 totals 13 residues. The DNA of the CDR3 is TGTGCCAGCAGCTTACTACAGGGCCACGAGCAGTACGTC. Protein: CASSLLQGHEQYV.

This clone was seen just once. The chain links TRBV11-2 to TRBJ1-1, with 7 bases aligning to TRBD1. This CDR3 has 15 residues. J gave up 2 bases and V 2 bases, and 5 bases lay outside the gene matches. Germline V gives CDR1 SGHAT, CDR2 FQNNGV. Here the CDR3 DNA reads TGTGCCAGCAGCTTAACCGGGACAGCAAACACTGAAGCTTTCTTT. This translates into CASSLTGTANTEAFF.

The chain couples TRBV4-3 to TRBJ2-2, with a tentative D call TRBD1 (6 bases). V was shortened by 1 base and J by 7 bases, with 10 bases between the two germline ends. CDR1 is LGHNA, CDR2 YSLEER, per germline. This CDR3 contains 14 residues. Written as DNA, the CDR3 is TGCGCCAGCAGCCAAGGACAGGTTGGCGGGGAGCTGTTTTTT. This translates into CASSQGQVGGELFF.

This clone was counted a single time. The CDR3 coding sequence is TGTGCCAGTGCGGCGGGAGGGGATGAGCAGTTCTTC. It yields the protein CASAAGGDEQFF. The genes are TRBV12-3 or TRBV12-4 and TRBJ2-1; 9 bases match TRBD2. Losses at the gene ends were 9 bases for V and 8 bases for J; bases not matched to a gene: 5. This CDR3 spans 12 amino acids.